The clone carrying this TCR beta chain was observed at least ten times. Its specificity is not known. The sample belongs to a study of T cell repertoires in cytomegalovirus infection. Study in general: Used in the study were CMV epitopes, some recently identified and HLA-C-restricted, others well-studied and HLA-B-restricted. Matching HLA type, along with CMV infection, was indicated by public TCR beta signatures. Study-level points and caveats: Cumulative public TCR beta family frequency identified carriers of CMV plus the relevant HLA. In two of eight donors, the top clonotype was HLA-C-restricted CMV-specific.

TCRdb called the reads again in MiXCR, with one record for every CDR3 protein. Found here are about 770,000 distinct CDR3 sequences, approximately 32% of them singletons; the top ten hold around 14%. Sequences were derived from cultured CD8+ T cells from PBMCs, sampled from culture after CMV antigen stimulation. This receptor was taken from a human donor in good health (CMV status not recorded). Some clones in this sample may be carry-over from other donors' samples.

CDR3 loop: CASSEWDREEAEAFF. The CDR3 coding sequence is TGTGCCAGCAGTGAGTGGGACAGGGAAGAGGCTGAAGCTTTCTTT. This rearrangement joins TRBV6-1 to TRBJ1-1; the match to TRBD1 covers 9 bases. CDR3 size: 15 residues. Trimming removed 3 bases from V and 6 bases from J; junction bases left unmatched: 8. From germline, CDR1 is MNHNS and CDR2 SASEGT.